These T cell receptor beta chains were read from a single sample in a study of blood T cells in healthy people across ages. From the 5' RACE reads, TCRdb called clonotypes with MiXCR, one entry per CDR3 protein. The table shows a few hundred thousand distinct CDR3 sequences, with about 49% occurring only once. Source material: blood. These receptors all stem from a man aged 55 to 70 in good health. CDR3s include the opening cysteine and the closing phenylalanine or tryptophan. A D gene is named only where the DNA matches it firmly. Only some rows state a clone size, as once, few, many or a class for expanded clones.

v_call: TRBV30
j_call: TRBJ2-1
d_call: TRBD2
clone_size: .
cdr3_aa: CAWRGLAPGNEQFF
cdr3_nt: TGTGCCTGGAGGGGACTAGCCCCCGGCAATGAGCAGTTCTTC

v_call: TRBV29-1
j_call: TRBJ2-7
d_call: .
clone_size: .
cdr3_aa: CSVGGGARSYEQYF
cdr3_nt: TGCAGCGTTGGGGGGGGGGCGCGATCCTACGAGCAGTACTTC

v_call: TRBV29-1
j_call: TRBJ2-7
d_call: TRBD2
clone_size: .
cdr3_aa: CSARAGGREQYF
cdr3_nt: TGCAGCGCTCGCGCGGGAGGGCGTGAGCAGTACTTC

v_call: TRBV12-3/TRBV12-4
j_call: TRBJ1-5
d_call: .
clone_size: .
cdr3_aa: CASSLAAGPNQPQHF
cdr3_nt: TGTGCCAGCAGTTTGGCGGCAGGGCCCAATCAGCCCCAGCATTTT

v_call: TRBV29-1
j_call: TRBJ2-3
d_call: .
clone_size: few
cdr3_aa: CSGKVAATQYF
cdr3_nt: TGCAGCGGGAAGGTCGCCGCTACGCAGTATTTT

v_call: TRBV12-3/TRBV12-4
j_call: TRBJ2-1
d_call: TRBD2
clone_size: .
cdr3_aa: CASSLASGGLQLKQFF
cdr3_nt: TGTGCCAGCAGTTTGGCGAGCGGGGGCCTCCAGCTAAAGCAGTTCTTC

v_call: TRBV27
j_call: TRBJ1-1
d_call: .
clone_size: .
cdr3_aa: CASSLSGKSTRGAFF
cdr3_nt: TGTGCCAGCAGTTTATCGGGCAAATCAACCAGGGGAGCTTTCTTT

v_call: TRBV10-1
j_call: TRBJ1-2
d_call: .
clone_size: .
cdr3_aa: CASSDGGPNYGYTF
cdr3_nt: TGCGCCAGCAGTGATGGGGGGCCCAACTATGGCTACACCTTC

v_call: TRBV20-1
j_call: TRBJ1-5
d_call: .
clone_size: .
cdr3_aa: CSARQGWENQPQHF
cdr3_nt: TGCAGTGCTAGGCAGGGGTGGGAGAATCAGCCCCAGCATTTT

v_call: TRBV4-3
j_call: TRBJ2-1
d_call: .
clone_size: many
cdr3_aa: CASSQGSYNEQFF
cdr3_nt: TGCGCCAGCAGCCAGGGCTCCTACAATGAGCAGTTCTTC

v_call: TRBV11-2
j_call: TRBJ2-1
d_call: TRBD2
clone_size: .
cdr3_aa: CASSLTASGYNEQFF
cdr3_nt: TGTGCCAGCAGCTTAACCGCTAGCGGGTACAATGAGCAGTTCTTC

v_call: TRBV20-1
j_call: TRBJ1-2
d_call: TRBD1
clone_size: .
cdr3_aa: CSATDRGGLRYTF
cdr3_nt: TGCAGTGCCACCGACAGGGGAGGCCTTCGGTACACCTTC

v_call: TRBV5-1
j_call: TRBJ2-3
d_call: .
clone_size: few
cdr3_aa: CASSLRAATDTQYF
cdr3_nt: TGCGCCAGCAGCCTGAGGGCAGCCACAGATACGCAGTATTTT

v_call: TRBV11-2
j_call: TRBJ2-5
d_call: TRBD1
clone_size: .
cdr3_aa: CASSLDLGTVYQETQYF
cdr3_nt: TGTGCCAGCAGCTTAGATCTCGGGACAGTCTACCAAGAGACCCAGTACTTC

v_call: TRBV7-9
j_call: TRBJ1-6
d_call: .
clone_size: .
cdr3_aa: CASSLDGSNSPLHF
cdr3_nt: TGTGCCAGCAGCTTAGATGGTAGCAATTCACCCCTCCACTTT

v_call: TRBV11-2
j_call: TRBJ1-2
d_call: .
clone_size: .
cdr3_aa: CASSLDPGRHYGYTF
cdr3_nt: TGTGCCAGCAGCTTAGATCCAGGGAGGCACTATGGCTACACCTTC

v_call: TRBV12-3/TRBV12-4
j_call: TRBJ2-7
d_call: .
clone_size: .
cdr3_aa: CASSLGQSPYNEQYF
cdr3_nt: TGTGCCAGCAGTTTAGGACAGAGTCCCTACAATGAGCAGTACTTC

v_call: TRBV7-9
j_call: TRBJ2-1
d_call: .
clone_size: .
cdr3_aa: CASNSEPYNEQFF
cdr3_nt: TGTGCCAGCAACAGCGAACCCTACAATGAGCAGTTCTTC

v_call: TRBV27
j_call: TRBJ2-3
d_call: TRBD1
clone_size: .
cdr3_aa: CASIPRGGQARWEDTQYF
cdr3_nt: TGTGCCAGCATCCCTAGGGGTGGACAGGCCCGTTGGGAAGATACGCAGTATTTT

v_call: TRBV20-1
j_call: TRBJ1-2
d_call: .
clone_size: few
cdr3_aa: CSASDAGVFYGYTF
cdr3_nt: TGCAGTGCTAGTGATGCTGGTGTCTTCTATGGCTACACCTTC

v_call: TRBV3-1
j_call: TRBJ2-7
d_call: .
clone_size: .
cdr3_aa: CASSQVTGPYEQYF
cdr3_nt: TGTGCCAGCAGCCAAGTAACAGGCCCCTACGAGCAGTACTTC

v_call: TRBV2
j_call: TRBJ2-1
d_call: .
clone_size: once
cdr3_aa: CASSEEGTSYNEQFF
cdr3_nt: TGTGCCAGCAGTGAAGAGGGCACCTCCTACAATGAGCAGTTCTTC

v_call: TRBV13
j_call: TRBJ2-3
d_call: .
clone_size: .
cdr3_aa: CASSSRGDADTQYF
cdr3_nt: TGTGCCAGCAGCTCCAGGGGTGATGCAGATACGCAGTATTTT

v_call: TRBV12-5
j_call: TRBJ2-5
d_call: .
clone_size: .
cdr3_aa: CASGWSDVAETQYF
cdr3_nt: TGTGCTAGTGGTTGGTCCGACGTGGCAGAGACCCAGTACTTC

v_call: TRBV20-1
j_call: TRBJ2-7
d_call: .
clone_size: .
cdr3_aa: CSAENQGISNEQYF
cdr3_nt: TGCAGTGCGGAGAATCAGGGGATCTCCAATGAGCAGTACTTC

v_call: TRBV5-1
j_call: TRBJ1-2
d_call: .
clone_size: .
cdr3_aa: CASSLDRTAANYGYTF
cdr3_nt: TGCGCCAGCAGCTTGGATCGGACGGCCGCTAACTATGGCTACACCTTC

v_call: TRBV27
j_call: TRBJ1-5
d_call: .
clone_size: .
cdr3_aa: CASRPQGPVSGPQHF
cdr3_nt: TGTGCCAGCAGACCTCAGGGGCCGGTCAGTGGGCCCCAGCATTTT

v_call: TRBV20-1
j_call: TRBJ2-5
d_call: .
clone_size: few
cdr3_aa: CSARGGTETQYF
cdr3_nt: TGCAGTGCTAGGGGGGGTACGGAGACCCAGTACTTC

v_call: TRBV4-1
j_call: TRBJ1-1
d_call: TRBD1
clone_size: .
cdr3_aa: CATGTGHTEAFF
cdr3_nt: TGCGCCACAGGGACAGGGCACACTGAAGCTTTCTTT

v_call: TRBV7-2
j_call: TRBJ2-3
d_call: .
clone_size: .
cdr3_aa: CASSLVGSARDTQYF
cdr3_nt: TGTGCCAGCAGCTTAGTCGGGAGCGCGAGAGATACGCAGTATTTT

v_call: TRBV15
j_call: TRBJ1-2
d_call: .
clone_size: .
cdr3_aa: CATSRGGGYYGYTF
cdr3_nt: TGTGCCACCAGCAGAGGTGGGGGCTACTATGGCTACACCTTC

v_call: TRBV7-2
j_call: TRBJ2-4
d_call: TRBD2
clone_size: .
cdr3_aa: CASSFPDLTSDPHIQYF
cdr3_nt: TGTGCCAGCAGCTTCCCGGACCTTACTAGCGACCCCCACATTCAGTACTTC

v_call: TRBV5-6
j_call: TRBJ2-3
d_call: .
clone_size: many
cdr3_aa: CASSLGFLASTDTQYF
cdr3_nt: TGTGCCAGCAGCTTGGGTTTTCTAGCGAGCACAGATACGCAGTATTTT

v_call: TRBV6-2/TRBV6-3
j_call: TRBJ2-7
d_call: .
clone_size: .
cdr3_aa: CATSWTPPYEQYF
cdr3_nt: TGTGCCACCTCTTGGACCCCTCCTTACGAGCAGTACTTC

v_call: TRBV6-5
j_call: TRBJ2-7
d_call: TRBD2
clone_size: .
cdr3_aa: CASSFGLEFYNEQYF
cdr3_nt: TGCGCCAGCAGTTTCGGACTAGAGTTCTACAATGAGCAGTACTTC

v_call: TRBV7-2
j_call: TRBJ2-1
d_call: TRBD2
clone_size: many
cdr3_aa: CASSLILAGGDHEQFF
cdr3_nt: TGTGCCAGCAGTCTCATACTAGCGGGAGGAGACCATGAGCAGTTCTTC

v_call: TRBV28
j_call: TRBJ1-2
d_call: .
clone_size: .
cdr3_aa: CASSFKGFYGYTF
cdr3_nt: TGTGCCAGCAGTTTTAAAGGCTTCTATGGCTACACCTTC

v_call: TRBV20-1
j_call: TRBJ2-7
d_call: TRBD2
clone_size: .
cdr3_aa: CSADAGRLASYEQYF
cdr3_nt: TGCAGTGCTGACGCCGGGAGACTAGCGTCCTACGAGCAGTACTTC

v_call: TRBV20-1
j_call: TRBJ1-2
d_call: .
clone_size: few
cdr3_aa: CSATRQKNYGYTF
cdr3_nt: TGCAGTGCTACCAGACAGAAAAACTATGGCTACACCTTC

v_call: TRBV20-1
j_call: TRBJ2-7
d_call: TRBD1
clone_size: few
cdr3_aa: CSAREQGGEQYF
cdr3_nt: TGCAGTGCTAGGGAACAGGGGGGCGAGCAGTACTTC

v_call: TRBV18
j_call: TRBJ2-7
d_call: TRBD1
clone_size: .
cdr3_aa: CASSPGTGSTYEQYF
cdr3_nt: TGTGCCAGCTCACCCGGGACAGGGTCCACCTACGAGCAGTACTTC

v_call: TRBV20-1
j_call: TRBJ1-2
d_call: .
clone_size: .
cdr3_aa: CSARTRGQINYGYTF
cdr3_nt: TGCAGTGCTAGAACCCGAGGACAGATAAACTATGGCTACACCTTC

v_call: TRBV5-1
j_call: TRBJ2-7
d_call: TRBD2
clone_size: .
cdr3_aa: CASSSLAGVNSYEQYF
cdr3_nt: TGCGCCAGCAGCTCGCTAGCGGGGGTGAACTCCTACGAGCAGTACTTC

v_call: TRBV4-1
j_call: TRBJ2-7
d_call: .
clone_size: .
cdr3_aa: CASSPLAGARGEQYF
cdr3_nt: TGCGCCAGCAGCCCACTTGCGGGGGCAAGGGGAGAGCAGTACTTC

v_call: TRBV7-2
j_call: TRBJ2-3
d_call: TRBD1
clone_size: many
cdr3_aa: CASSSRGQTSTDTQYF
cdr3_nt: TGTGCCAGCAGCTCCAGGGGACAGACTAGCACAGATACGCAGTATTTT

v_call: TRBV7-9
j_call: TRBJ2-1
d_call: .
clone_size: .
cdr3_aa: CASSVVGRNEQFF
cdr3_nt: TGTGCCAGCAGCGTAGTCGGGCGCAATGAGCAGTTCTTC

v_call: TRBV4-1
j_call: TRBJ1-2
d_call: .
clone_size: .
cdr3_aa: CASSQEIGYGYTF
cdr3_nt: TGCGCCAGCAGCCAAGAAATTGGCTATGGCTACACCTTC

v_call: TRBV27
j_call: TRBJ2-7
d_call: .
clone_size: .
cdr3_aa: CASSRTPSYEQYF
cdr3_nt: TGTGCCAGCAGTCGGACTCCCTCCTACGAGCAGTACTTC

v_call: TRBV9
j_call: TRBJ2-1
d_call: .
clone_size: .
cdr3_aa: CASSVGRREHNEQFF
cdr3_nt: TGTGCCAGCAGCGTAGGAAGGCGAGAACACAATGAGCAGTTCTTC

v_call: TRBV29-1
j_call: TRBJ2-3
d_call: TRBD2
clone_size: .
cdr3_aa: CSVVLAGGRGTQYF
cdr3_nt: TGCAGCGTTGTGCTAGCGGGAGGGAGGGGTACGCAGTATTTT

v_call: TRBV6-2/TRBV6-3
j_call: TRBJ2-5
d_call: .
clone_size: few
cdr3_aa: CASSYSYRTVTQYF
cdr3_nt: TGTGCCAGCAGTTACTCGTATCGCACAGTGACCCAGTACTTC

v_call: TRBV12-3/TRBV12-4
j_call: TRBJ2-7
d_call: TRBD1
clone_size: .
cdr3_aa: CASSLAARGRNYEQYF
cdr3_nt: TGTGCCAGCAGTTTAGCGGCCAGGGGGCGTAACTACGAGCAGTACTTC

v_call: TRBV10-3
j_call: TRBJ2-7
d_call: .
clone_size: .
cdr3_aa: CAISEGLGEQYF
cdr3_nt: TGTGCCATCAGCGAGGGCCTAGGCGAGCAGTACTTC

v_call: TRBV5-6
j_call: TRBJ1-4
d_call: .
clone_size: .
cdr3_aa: CASSPAHLREKLFF
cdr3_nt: TGTGCCAGCAGCCCTGCTCATCTAAGAGAAAAACTGTTTTTT

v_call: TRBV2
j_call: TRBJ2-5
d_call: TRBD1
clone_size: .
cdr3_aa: CASIGGLGTQYF
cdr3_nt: TGTGCCAGCATAGGGGGCTTGGGGACCCAGTACTTC

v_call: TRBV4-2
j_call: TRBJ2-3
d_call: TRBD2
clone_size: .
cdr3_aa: CASSQEMGLAGSTDTQYF
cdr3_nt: TGTGCCAGCAGCCAAGAAATGGGACTAGCGGGGAGCACAGATACGCAGTATTTT

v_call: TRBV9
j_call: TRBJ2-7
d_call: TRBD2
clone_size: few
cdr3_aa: CASSVDTSGRTYNEQYF
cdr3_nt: TGTGCCAGCAGCGTAGATACTAGCGGGAGGACCTACAATGAGCAGTACTTC

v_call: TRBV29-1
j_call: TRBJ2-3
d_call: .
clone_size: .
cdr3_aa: CSARTQPSTDTQYF
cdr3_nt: TGCAGCGCCCGAACACAGCCTAGCACAGATACGCAGTATTTT

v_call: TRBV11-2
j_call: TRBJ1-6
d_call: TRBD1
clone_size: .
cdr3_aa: CASSSTGALRSPLHF
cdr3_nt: TGTGCCAGCAGCTCAACAGGGGCCCTAAGATCACCCCTCCACTTT

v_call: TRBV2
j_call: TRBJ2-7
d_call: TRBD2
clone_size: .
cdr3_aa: CASSPSGSSYNEQYF
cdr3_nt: TGTGCCAGCAGTCCAAGCGGGAGCTCCTACAATGAGCAGTACTTC